Each of the 22 T cell receptor beta chains below was sequenced from the same sample in a study of cytomegalovirus exposure and HLA in healthy donors. Use of 60 Vbeta and 13 Jbeta primers characterized the PCR. Profiled with immunoSEQ multiplex PCR; TCRdb holds only in-frame clones, not every one. Among about 160,000 clones listed, around 88% were seen once. The sequenced sample was PBMCs. The receptors derive from a woman aged 18-30 years in good health and CMV-seronegative.

The chain has TRBV4-1 and TRBJ1-2, with unresolved D. The CDR3 is 15 amino acids. Between the trimmed V and J ends, which lost 3 bases and 0 bases, there was a span of 11 bases. Germline V gene lookup returns CDR1 MGHRA and CDR2 YSYEKL. CDR3 sequence reads: CASSQGRNPNYGYTF. CDR3 in DNA: TGCGCCAGCAGCCAGGGCAGAAATCCTAACTATGGCTACACCTTC.

The V and J genes are TRBV6-1 and TRBJ2-7; D perhaps matches TRBD2 (5 bases). The CDR3 is made up of 15 amino acids. Germline V gene lookup returns CDR1 MNHNS and CDR2 SASEGT. V gave up 2 bases and J gave up 3 bases, with 14 bases separating them. This chain's CDR3 is CASSELRGSGYEQYF. The CDR3 nucleotides are TGTGCCAGCAGTGAACTTCGGGGAAGTGGCTACGAGCAGTACTTC.

The chain employs TRBV30 and TRBJ2-3; no clear D. Germline loops: CDR1 GTSNPN, CDR2 SVGIG (reference sequence). Trimming took off 4 bases at V and 3 bases at J, with 8 bases between the two ends. CDR3 length: 12 amino acids. The CDR3 DNA reads as TGTGCCTGGAATCTAAATACAGATACGCAGTATTTT. It yields the protein CAWNLNTDTQYF.

J is TRBJ2-1 and V is TRBV11-3; the D gene is possibly TRBD2 (6 bases). Deletions cut 4 bases from V and 8 bases from J, with 18 bases between. Germline lookup yields CDR1 SGHNT and CDR2 YENEEA. This CDR3 is 15 amino acids long. CDR3: CASSWRGVGDDEQFF. The CDR3 nucleotides read TGTGCCAGCAGCTGGCGCGGGGTCGGTGACGATGAGCAGTTCTTC.

The chain has TRBV29-1 and TRBJ2-7; TRBD2 aligns across 11 bases. CDR1 is SQVTM, CDR2 ANQGSEA, per germline. CDR3 length equals 14 residues. Trimming took 5 bases from V and 7 from J; bases not matched to a gene: 10. CDR3 in amino acids: CSVFTSGRSEEQYF. CDR3 nucleotide sequence: TGCAGCGTTTTTACTAGCGGGAGATCAGAAGAGCAGTACTTC.

This clone was observed a single time. The chain carries TRBV2 and TRBJ1-2, with 9 bases lining up with TRBD1. This CDR3 is built from 14 residues. Germline assignment: CDR1 SNHLY and CDR2 FYNNEI. Trimming removed 8 bases from V and 7 bases from J; junction bases left unmatched: 11. This CDR3 reads CASFGGQGISGYTF. The CDR3 coding sequence is TGTGCCAGCTTCGGGGGACAGGGAATAAGTGGCTACACCTTC.

The rearrangement links TRBV18 to TRBJ2-5; D gene ambiguous. Deletions cut 2 bases from V and 5 bases from J, with 9 bases between. Germline assignment: CDR1 KGHSH and CDR2 LQKENI. The CDR3 extends over 13 amino acids. Here the CDR3 reads CASSPEAGETQYF. The CDR3 DNA sequence: TGTGCCAGCTCACCAGAGGCTGGGGAGACCCAGTACTTC. The full variable domain, with the rest looked up from reference TRBV18 and TRBJ2-5, is NAGVMQNPRHLVRRRGQEARLRCSPMKGHSHVYWYRQLPEEGLKFMVYLQKENIIDESGMPKERFSAEFPKEGPSILRIQQVVRGDSAAYFCASSPEAGETQYFGPGTRLLVL.

The V gene is TRBV28, the J gene TRBJ2-3; 12 nucleotides agree with TRBD2. V was clipped by 8 bases and J by 5 bases; unmatched bases: 8. The germline V gene has CDR1 MDHEN and CDR2 SYDVKM. This CDR3 comprises 15 residues. CDR3 sequence (DNA): TGTGCCAGCCGCTCGGGACTAGCGGGCCTAGATACGCAGTATTTT. Translating gives CASRSGLAGLDTQYF.

J is TRBJ2-7 and V is TRBV27; the D gene is possibly TRBD2 (5 bases). Germline V gene lookup returns CDR1 MNHEY and CDR2 SMNVEV (reference sequence). The length of the CDR3 is 15 residues. Trimming pared 3 bases from V and 0 bases from J, leaving 12 bases between. CDR3 loop: CASSFRGDGSYEQYF. As DNA, the CDR3 is TGTGCCAGCAGTTTTCGGGGAGACGGCTCCTACGAGCAGTACTTC.

V usage is TRBV30 and J usage is TRBJ2-1, with no clear D. Between the trimmed V and J ends, which lost 1 base and 7 bases, there was a span of 5 bases. Looked up from germline, CDR1 is GTSNPN and CDR2 is SVGIG (reference sequence). The CDR3 has 11 amino acids. The CDR3 sequence is CAWSATNEQFF. Here the CDR3 DNA reads TGTGCCTGGAGTGCCACAAATGAGCAGTTCTTC. The whole variable domain, remainder taken from reference TRBV30 and TRBJ2-1, is SQTIHQWPATLVQPVGSPLSLECTVEGTSNPNLYWYRQAAGRGLQLLFYSVGIGQISSEVPQNLSASRPQDRQFILSSKKLLLSDSGFYLCAWSATNEQFFGPGTRLTVL.

This rearrangement joins TRBV5-4 to TRBJ1-1, with D tentatively TRBD1 (5 bases). This CDR3 has 18 amino acids. V dropped 0 bases and J dropped 2 bases, with 20 bases sitting between them. Germline CDR1 SGHNT, CDR2 YYREEE (reference sequence). The CDR3 region has the DNA TGTGCCAGCAGCTTGGGACCCCTGGGGGGGTTCAGTAACACTGAAGCTTTCTTT. Amino acid sequence: CASSLGPLGGFSNTEAFF.

V and J are TRBV2 and TRBJ2-7, with 8 bases matching TRBD1. The trim removed 4 bases at V and 0 bases at J, leaving 2 bases unmatched. The V gene's germline CDR1 is SNHLY and CDR2 FYNNEI. The length of the CDR3 is 14 residues. The CDR3 reads CASSADRGSYEQYF. In DNA form, the CDR3 reads TGTGCCAGCAGTGCAGACAGGGGCTCCTACGAGCAGTACTTC.

This chain connects TRBV7-2 to TRBJ1-6; tentative D call: TRBD1 (5 bases). This CDR3 region has 16 residues. Germline V gene lookup returns CDR1 SGHTA and CDR2 FQGNSA. V shed 4 bases and J shed 4 bases, with 14 bases lying between them. CDR3 residues: CASSSDVGLYNSPLHF. CDR3 in DNA: TGTGCCAGCAGCTCCGATGTGGGACTTTATAATTCACCCCTCCACTTT.

The chain uses TRBV21-1 and TRBJ1-1; the table calls TRBD1, which could not be checked here. TRBV21-1 is reported as a pseudogene. The CDR3 totals 11 residues. The CDR3 region has the DNA TGTGCCAGCAGCTGTTCCAGTGAAGCTTTCTTT. Its protein product is CASSCSSEAFF.

The J gene is TRBJ1-4, the V gene TRBV29-1; 9 nucleotides agree with TRBD1. This CDR3 is built from 14 residues. J gave up 3 bases and V 1 base, and 0 bases lay outside the gene matches. Germline V gives CDR1 SQVTM, CDR2 ANQGSEA. This CDR3 reads CSVEGTGANEKLFF. CDR3 nucleotides: TGCAGCGTTGAAGGGACAGGGGCTAATGAAAAACTGTTTTTT.

This rearrangement joins TRBV5-1 to TRBJ2-5, with 11 bases identical to TRBD2. Trimming cost V 2 bases and J 9 bases; bases outside gene matches: 9. The CDR3 extends over 15 amino acids. CDR1 is SGHRS, CDR2 YFSETQ, per germline. The CDR3 reads CASSLGTSGSMAQYF. In nucleotides, the CDR3 is TGCGCCAGCAGCTTAGGGACTAGCGGCTCCATGGCCCAGTACTTC.

The chain joins TRBV28 to TRBJ2-7; 7 nucleotides align to TRBD1. CDR1 and CDR2 from the germline V gene are MDHEN and SYDVKM. CDR3 length: 14 residues. V lost 7 bases to trimming and J lost 4 bases; unmatched junction nucleotides: 10. CDR3 residues: CASTGQGEIYEQYF. For the CDR3, the DNA is TGTGCCAGCACAGGGCAGGGGGAGATATACGAGCAGTACTTC. Together with reference TRBV28 and TRBJ2-7, the CDR3 gives the full variable domain: DVKVTQSSRYLVKRTGEKVFLECVQDMDHENMFWYRQDPGLGLRLIYFSYDVKMKEKGDIPEGYSVSREKKERFSLILESASTNQTSMYLCASTGQGEIYEQYFGPGTRLTVT.

The chain couples TRBV4-1 to TRBJ2-5; D remains ambiguous. Gene TRBJ2-7 matches the end of the DNA better, so the J call may be wrong. The CDR3 runs 15 residues. CDR1 and CDR2 (germline): MGHRA, YSYEKL. CDR3 residues: CASSQDRGSPYEQYF. The CDR3 bases are TGCGCCAGCAGCCAAGATAGAGGCAGTCCCTACGAGCAGTACTTC.

The chain links TRBV4-1 to TRBJ2-3; 11 nucleotides match TRBD2. V lost 0 bases and J lost 5; bases outside the gene matches: 13. The CDR3 totals 19 residues. The germline CDR1 and CDR2 sequences are MGHRA and YSYEKL. The DNA for the CDR3 is TGCGCCAGCAGCCAAGAGTCCCCACTAGCGGGAGAGGTTGGAGATACGCAGTATTTT. It translates to CASSQESPLAGEVGDTQYF.

The V call is TRBV9, the J call TRBJ1-2, with D unclear. With 4 bases removed from V and 7 bases from J, the gap between germline ends came to 23 bases. The CDR3 is 16 residues long. The V gene's germline CDR1 is SGDLS and CDR2 YYNGEE. The CDR3 spells CASSLSVDRSRLGYTF. CDR3 nucleotides: TGTGCCAGCAGCCTCTCGGTTGATCGGTCGCGCCTTGGCTACACCTTC.

The rearrangement joins TRBV7-9 to TRBJ2-1, with 9 positions matching TRBD1. V shed 5 bases and J 0 bases; nucleotides not matched to a gene: 8. This CDR3 comprises 17 residues. Germline loops: CDR1 SEHNR, CDR2 FQNEAQ (reference sequence). As DNA, the CDR3 is TGTGCCAGCAGCCGGACAGGGGATCCGAGCTCCTACAATGAGCAGTTCTTC. The encoded protein is CASSRTGDPSSYNEQFF.

The chain has TRBV2 and TRBJ2-1, with D possibly matching TRBD2 (7 bases). The CDR3 runs 14 residues. From germline, CDR1 is SNHLY and CDR2 FYNNEI. V was cut by 7 bases and J by 5 bases, with 15 bases left in between. The CDR3, as DNA: TGTGCCAGCAATCCCCAAGGGGGGGACAATGAGCAGTTCTTC. It is translated as CASNPQGGDNEQFF.